These 19 T cell receptor beta chains came from one sample sequenced in a study of cytomegalovirus exposure and HLA in healthy donors. The PCR made use of 60 Vbeta and 13 Jbeta primers. The table came from immunoSEQ multiplex PCR; TCRdb's copy has only in-frame clones and leaves some out. This table has 130,000 or so clones, about three fifths appearing once. Sequencing was performed on PBMCs. The receptors come from a woman in her forties in good health and CMV-seropositive.

This chain connects TRBV29-1 to TRBJ2-1; TRBD1 aligns across 9 bases. V lost 0 bases, J lost 3 bases, and 3 bases stayed unmatched. Germline V gene sequence: CDR1 SQVTM, CDR2 ANQGSEA. CDR3 length: 15 amino acids. The CDR3 bases are TGCAGCGTTGAAGACGGGACAGGGATCTACAATGAGCAGTTCTTC. It yields the protein CSVEDGTGIYNEQFF.

CDR3 sequence reads: CASSQRDSREKLFF. In nucleotides, the CDR3 is TGTGCCAGCAGCCAAAGGGACTCACGGGAAAAACTGTTTTTT. The rearrangement links TRBV4-2 to TRBJ1-4, with D possibly matching TRBD1 (5 bases). The CDR3 has 14 residues. CDR1 and CDR2 from the germline V gene are LGHNA and YNFKEQ. V was shortened by 2 bases and J by 8 bases, with 12 bases between the two germline ends.

This clone was found a few times. The genes are TRBV15 and TRBJ2-7; D unresolved. This CDR3 spans 13 amino acids. Trimming took off 0 bases at V and 2 bases at J, with 5 bases between the two ends. Germline V gene sequence: CDR1 LNHNV, CDR2 YYDKDF (reference sequence). CDR3 nucleotides: TGTGCCACCAGCAGAGATGGGCCCTACGAGCAGTACTTC. Amino acids: CATSRDGPYEQYF.

V and J are TRBV27 and TRBJ1-6; D uncertain. Trimming cost V 7 bases and J 1 base, with 17 bases left between them. CDR3 length: 17 residues. Germline V gives CDR1 MNHEY, CDR2 SMNVEV (reference sequence). The CDR3 sequence: CASTIRAGGSYNSPLHF. In DNA, the CDR3 is TGTGCCAGCACCATACGTGCGGGTGGGTCCTATAATTCACCCCTCCACTTT.

In the case of this clone: The germline gene is not matched at one end of the junction; a read error may be the cause. V gene TRBV28 combines with J gene TRBJ2-6; TRBD1 is a possible D gene (5 bases). Germline V gives CDR1 MDHEN, CDR2 SYDVKM. The CDR3 runs to 15 residues. CDR3 sequence (DNA): TGTGCCAGCAGTGCCCATAGTTTTGGGGCCAACGTCCTGCCTTTC. It translates to CASSAHSFGANVLPF.

This chain joins TRBV9 and TRBJ2-2; maybe TRBD2 (6 bases). The V end lost 2 bases, the J end lost 0 bases, and 14 bases lay between the germline ends. The CDR3 runs to 17 residues. CDR1 and CDR2 (germline): SGDLS, YYNGEE. Here the CDR3 reads CASSVAPAGTNTGELFF. The CDR3 DNA reads TGTGCCAGCAGCGTTGCCCCCGCGGGGACGAACACCGGGGAGCTGTTTTTT.

J is TRBJ2-7 and V is TRBV4-1; 12 positions match TRBD2. CDR1 is MGHRA and CDR2 is YSYEKL in the germline V gene. This CDR3 comprises 16 residues. Losses at the gene ends were 1 base for V and 9 bases for J; bases not matched to a gene: 10. CDR3 DNA: TGCGCCAGCAGCCAAGGACTAGCGGGGGACCACGTCGGGCAGTACTTC. Amino acids: CASSQGLAGDHVGQYF.

V and J are TRBV10-1 and TRBJ2-7; tentative D call: TRBD2 (6 bases). This CDR3 is 15 amino acids long. Germline V gene sequence: CDR1 WNHNN, CDR2 SYGVQD (reference sequence). Trimming took off 0 bases at V and 3 bases at J, with 12 bases between the two ends. The CDR3 nucleotides read TGCGCCAGCAGTGAGTCGGCAGCGGGCCGCTACGAGCAGTACTTC. Protein product: CASSESAAGRYEQYF.

The chain combines TRBV5-6 with TRBJ2-2, with D possibly matching TRBD1 (6 bases). Trimming shortened V by 0 bases and J by 8 bases, and 17 bases separated the two germline ends. CDR1 SGHDT and CDR2 YYEEEE come from the germline V gene. CDR3 length equals 16 residues. As DNA, the CDR3 is TGTGCCAGCAGCTTGGGCAGGGGTCTCTTCAGAGGGGAGCTGTTTTTT. This translates into CASSLGRGLFRGELFF.

The V call is TRBV19, the J call TRBJ1-1; tentative D call: TRBD1 (5 bases). The CDR3 runs to 17 residues. The V end was cut by 8 bases, the J end by 1 base, with 23 bases between. Germline V gene sequence: CDR1 LNHDA, CDR2 SQIVND (reference sequence). CDR3 nucleotides: TGTGCCAGTCACTACGGGGGGACCGCAACTTCGAACACTGAAGCTTTCTTT. Translated: CASHYGGTATSNTEAFF.

The J gene is TRBJ1-4, the V gene TRBV18; D gene unclear. The CDR3 has 12 residues. Germline CDR1 reads KGHSH; CDR2 reads LQKENI. V was cut by 2 bases and J by 7 bases, with 5 bases left in between. Written as DNA, the CDR3 is TGTGCCAGCTCACCAGGCCCTGAAAAACTGTTTTTT. This encodes CASSPGPEKLFF.

This CDR3 is CATSRQPTGGDEKLFF. DNA for the CDR3: TGTGCCACCAGCAGACAGCCAACAGGGGGCGATGAAAAACTGTTTTTT. The J gene is TRBJ1-4, the V gene TRBV15, with TRBD1 matching over 9 bases. V was clipped by 2 bases and J by 6 bases; unmatched bases: 7. CDR1 is LNHNV and CDR2 is YYDKDF in the germline V gene (reference sequence). This CDR3 comprises 16 residues.

This clone was recorded a few times. The CDR3 nucleotides are TGCGCCAGCAGCGGATTAGTCGGGAATGAGCAGTTCTTC. Translated: CASSGLVGNEQFF. The gene calls are TRBV5-1 and TRBJ2-1; D call uncertain. Per germline, CDR1 SGHRS and CDR2 YFSETQ. The germline V and J ends were trimmed by 4 bases and 7 bases, with 12 bases remaining between them. CDR3 length equals 13 residues.

The rearrangement links TRBV9 to TRBJ1-1; D ambiguous. The V and J ends lost 0 bases and 0 bases respectively, with 9 bases between them. The CDR3 is 15 residues long. Germline loops: CDR1 SGDLS, CDR2 YYNGEE. The CDR3 here is CASSVVGGMNTEAFF. In nucleotides, the CDR3 is TGTGCCAGCAGCGTAGTAGGCGGTATGAACACTGAAGCTTTCTTT.

For this clone: A read error may account for a junction end that differs from germline. V usage is TRBV7-7 and J usage is TRBJ2-3, with 8 bases lining up with TRBD1. From germline, CDR1 is SSHAT and CDR2 FNYEAQ (reference sequence). There are 15 residues in the CDR3. The CDR3 here is CASSPGGTSTDTQYF. The DNA for the CDR3 is TGTGCTAGCAGCCCAGGGGGCACTAGCACAGATACGCAGTATTTT.

As regards this clone: One end of the junction is discordant with germline, which a read error may explain. J is TRBJ2-1 and V is TRBV7-7; perhaps TRBD1 as D (5 bases). The CDR3 loop spans 13 amino acids. The germline CDR1 and CDR2 sequences are SSHAT and FNYEAQ (reference sequence). DNA of the CDR3: TGTGCTAGCAGCCCGACAGTCTACAATGAGCAGTTCTTC. It specifies CASSPTVYNEQFF.

The V and J genes are TRBV9 and TRBJ2-1; 10 bases align to TRBD2. The length of the CDR3 is 15 residues. After removal of 4 bases from V and 7 bases from J, the junction contained 8 bases not matched to a gene. Per germline, CDR1 SGDLS and CDR2 YYNGEE. The CDR3 sequence is CASSPGTSEWNEQFF. CDR3 coding DNA: TGTGCCAGCAGCCCCGGGACTAGCGAGTGGAATGAGCAGTTCTTC.

This chain uses TRBV29-1 with TRBJ1-2; possible D gene TRBD1, 5 bases. Germline CDR1 reads SQVTM; CDR2 reads ANQGSEA. Trimming cost V 6 bases and J 6 bases, with 17 bases left between them. The CDR3 runs to 13 residues. CDR3 residues: CSVLSDSLHGYTF. The DNA for the CDR3 is TGCAGCGTCTTATCAGACAGTCTTCATGGCTACACCTTC.

The chain links TRBV4-2 to TRBJ2-7; 11 nucleotides line up with TRBD1. Per germline, CDR1 LGHNA and CDR2 YNFKEQ. V was clipped by 3 bases and J by 5 bases; unmatched bases: 6. The CDR3 sequence is 15 residues long. The CDR3 DNA follows: TGTGCCAGCAGCCATCAGGACAGGGGGCTAAACGAGCAGTACTTC. It yields the protein CASSHQDRGLNEQYF.